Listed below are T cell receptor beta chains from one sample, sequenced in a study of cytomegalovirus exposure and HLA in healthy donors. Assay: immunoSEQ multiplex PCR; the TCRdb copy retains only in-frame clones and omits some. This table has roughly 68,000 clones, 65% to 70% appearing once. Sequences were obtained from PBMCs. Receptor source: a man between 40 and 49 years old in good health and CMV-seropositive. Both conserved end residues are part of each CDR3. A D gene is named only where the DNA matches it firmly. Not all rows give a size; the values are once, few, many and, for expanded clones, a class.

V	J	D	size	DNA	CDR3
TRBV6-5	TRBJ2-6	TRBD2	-	TGTGCCAGCAGTTCGGGGGGAAACTCTGGGGCCAACGTCCTGACTTTC	CASSSGGNSGANVLTF
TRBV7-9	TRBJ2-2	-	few	TGTGCCAGCAGCTTCCCCCAGGGGCCGCTAAGAGGGGAGCTGTTTTTT	CASSFPQGPLRGELFF
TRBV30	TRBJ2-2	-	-	TGTGCCTGGAACCTAAACACCGGGGAGCTGTTTTTT	CAWNLNTGELFF
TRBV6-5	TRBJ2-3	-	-	TGTGCCAGCAGTTACTCAGGGGAACCCACAGATACGCAGTATTTT	CASSYSGEPTDTQYF
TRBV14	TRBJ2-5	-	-	TGTGCCAGCAGCCCAGACTTGTGGACACCGCACCAAGAGACCCAGTACTTC	CASSPDLWTPHQETQYF
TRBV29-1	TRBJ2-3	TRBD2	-	TGCAGCGTGGCCCCAACTAGCGGGGACGGGGATACGCAGTATTTT	CSVAPTSGDGDTQYF
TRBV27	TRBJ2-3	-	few	TGTGCCAGCACCAGTTTAACACAGGTCACCACAGATACGCAGTATTTT	CASTSLTQVTTDTQYF
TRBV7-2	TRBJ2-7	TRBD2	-	TGTGCCAGCAGCTTAGCAGCGGGGGCGGGAGAGCAGTACTTC	CASSLAAGAGEQYF
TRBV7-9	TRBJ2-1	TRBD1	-	TGTGCCAGCAGCCCGAGACAGGGGGCACTCTACAATGAGCAGTTCTTC	CASSPRQGALYNEQFF
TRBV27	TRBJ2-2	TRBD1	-	TGTGCCAGCAATTCCCGACAGGGGGGCGGGGAGCTGTTTTTT	CASNSRQGGGELFF
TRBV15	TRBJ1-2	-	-	TGTGCCACCAGCAGGTCGGGGTATTACGGCTACACCTTC	CATSRSGYYGYTF
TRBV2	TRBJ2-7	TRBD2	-	TGTGCCTCCCAGAGCGGGGGATCGACCTCCTACGAGCAGTACTTC	CASQSGGSTSYEQYF
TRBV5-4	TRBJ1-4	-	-	TGTGCCAGCAGCTTGGCAGCGGGAGGGAGTGAAAAACTGTTTTTT	CASSLAAGGSEKLFF
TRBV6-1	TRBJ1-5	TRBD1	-	TGTGCCATCGGGACAGAAACTCAGCCCCAGCATTTT	CAIGTETQPQHF
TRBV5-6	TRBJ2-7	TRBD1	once	TGTGCCAGCAGCACGGGACAGGGGTACGAGCAGTACTTC	CASSTGQGYEQYF
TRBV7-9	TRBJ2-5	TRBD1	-	TGTGCCAGCAGCTTTCGGACAGGGGTCGGGGAGACCCAGTACTTC	CASSFRTGVGETQYF
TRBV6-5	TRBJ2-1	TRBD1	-	TGTGCCAGCAGTCGACAGGGATTTGATGAGCAGTTCTTC	CASSRQGFDEQFF
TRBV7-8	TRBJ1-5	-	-	TGTGCCAGCCAGGGCTACAGCGATACACTCCAGCATTTT	CASQGYSDTLQHF
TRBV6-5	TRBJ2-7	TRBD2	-	TGTGCCAGCAAAGGGACTAACTCCTACGAGCAGTACTTC	CASKGTNSYEQYF
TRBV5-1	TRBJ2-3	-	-	TGCGCCAGCGGACAGGGCGGGGGGGCAAGGTCAGATACGCAGTATTTT	CASGQGGGARSDTQYF
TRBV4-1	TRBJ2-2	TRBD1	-	TGCGCTAGCAGCCAAGCAGGGGGCTTCACCGGGGAGCTGTTTTTT	CASSQAGGFTGELFF
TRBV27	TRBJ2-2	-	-	TGTGCCAGCAGGGGTATCTCGGGGGGCCTATCTCCCGGGGAGCTGTTTTTT	CASRGISGGLSPGELFF
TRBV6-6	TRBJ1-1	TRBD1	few	TGTGCCACCTCAGGGGGCGCGGAGAGCACTGAAGCTTTCTTT	CATSGGAESTEAFF
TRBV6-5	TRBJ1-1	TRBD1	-	TGTGCCAGCAGTTCATCCGGGACAGGGGGGACTGAAGCTTTCTTT	CASSSSGTGGTEAFF
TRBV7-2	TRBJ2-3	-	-	TGTGCCAGCGGGGGGGGCGCAGATACGCAGTATTTT	CASGGGADTQYF
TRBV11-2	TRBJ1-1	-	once	TGTGCCAGCAGCTTAGGCCAGCGCACTGAAGCTTTCTTT	CASSLGQRTEAFF
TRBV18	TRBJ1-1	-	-	TGTGCCAGCTCACCACTTAATGGGCGGGACACTGAAGCTTTCTTT	CASSPLNGRDTEAFF
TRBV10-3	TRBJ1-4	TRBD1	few	TGTGCCATCAGCGACAGGGGGGGAGAAAAACTGTTTTTT	CAISDRGGEKLFF
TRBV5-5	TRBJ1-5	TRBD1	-	TGTGCCAGCAGCGGCACAGGGGGCCTAGTTCAGCCCCAGCATTTT	CASSGTGGLVQPQHF
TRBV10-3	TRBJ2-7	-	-	TGTGCCATCAGTGAAGGCCAGATAGACAATTACGAGCAGTACTTC	CAISEGQIDNYEQYF
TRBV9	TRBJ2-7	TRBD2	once	TGTGCCAGCAGCCCATCGGGAGGGGGAGTGAGACACGAGCAGTACTTC	CASSPSGGGVRHEQYF
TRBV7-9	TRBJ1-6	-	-	TGTGCCAGCAGCCCTCAAGACAGGCTTAATTCACCCCTCCACTTT	CASSPQDRLNSPLHF
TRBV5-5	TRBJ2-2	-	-	TGTGCCAGCAGCACTACAGGGATATCAAACACCGGGGAGCTGTTTTTT	CASSTTGISNTGELFF
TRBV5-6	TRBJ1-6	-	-	TGTGCCAGCAGCCCCGGGGGGAGCTCCTATAATTCACCCCTCCACTTT	CASSPGGSSYNSPLHF
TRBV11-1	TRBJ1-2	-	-	TGTGCCAGCAGCCCTGGGAGGTTGGACTATGGCTACACCTTC	CASSPGRLDYGYTF